Below, one T cell receptor beta chain is given with its context. Its antigen is unknown. Per the germline V gene, CDR1 is MNHNY and CDR2 is SVGAGI (reference sequence). The CDR3 is 12 residues long. With 6 bases removed from V and 13 bases from J, the gap between germline ends came to 16 bases. The data stem from a study of cytomegalovirus exposure and HLA in healthy donors. Turning to the study itself: Later, an analysis reported that the roughly 120 validation repertoires had used the same platform as the approximately 680 first-cohort repertoires. General observations from the study: In vitro assays verified that a few CMV-associated chains recognized CMV antigens specifically. In the approximately 130 validation repertoires, approximately 94% of cluster scores exceeded 0, per a later analysis. 164 TCR beta chains were listed as cytomegalovirus-associated.

Here immunoSEQ multiplex PCR was the method, and the copy in TCRdb shows in-frame clones only, minus some. The table has around 52,000 clones, about 88% seen once; the top ten hold about 7%. Material for sequencing was PBMCs. The receptor's source is a woman aged 25 to 39 in good health and CMV-seronegative. V gene TRBV6-6 combines with J gene TRBJ2-1; D gene unclear. The CDR3 loop reads CASSPALEVQFF. CDR3 nucleotides: TGTGCCAGCAGCCCCGCCTTAGAGGTTCAGTTCTTC.